The rows below give T cell receptor beta chains drawn from one sample of a study of response to subunit inactivated influenza vaccine. TCRdb used MiXCR to reprocess the RT-PCR reads, holding one entry per CDR3 protein. The data contain roughly 700,000 distinct CDR3 sequences, approximately 15% of them seen just once; the ten biggest clones take up 5.5% to 7%. Sequences were derived from PBMCs from blood, sampled less than 15 days before vaccination. The origin of the receptors is a man aged 45-60 years who received an inactivated influenza vaccine. Both conserved end residues are part of each CDR3. A D gene is named only where the DNA matches it firmly. A row's size may be missing; if present it is once, few, many or a size class.

size: few; D: .; J: TRBJ2-1; V: TRBV7-2; DNA: TGTGCCAGCAGCTCGCGGGGAGCCTACAATGAGCAGTTCTTC; CDR3: CASSSRGAYNEQFF
size: .; D: .; J: TRBJ1-5; V: TRBV6-1; DNA: TGTGCCAGCAGCGTCGCCCGCAATCAGCCCCAGCATTTT; CDR3: CASSVARNQPQHF
size: few; D: .; J: TRBJ2-1; V: TRBV28; DNA: TGTGCCAGCAGTAGGCCCGGCGCTTACAATGAGCAGTTCTTC; CDR3: CASSRPGAYNEQFF
size: .; D: TRBD2; J: TRBJ2-3; V: TRBV5-1; DNA: TGCGCCAGCAGCCCGGGAGGGGAGGGAAGCACAGATACGCAGTATTTT; CDR3: CASSPGGEGSTDTQYF
size: .; D: .; J: TRBJ1-1; V: TRBV15; DNA: TGTGCCACCAGCACACTCGGAGACACTGAAGCTTTCTTT; CDR3: CATSTLGDTEAFF
size: many; D: .; J: TRBJ1-1; V: TRBV4-2; DNA: TGTGCCAGCAGCCACGGCCGGGGAAATGAAGCTTTCTTT; CDR3: CASSHGRGNEAFF
size: .; D: .; J: TRBJ2-2; V: TRBV20-1; DNA: TGCAGTGCTAGCCCCCCAGAAAACACCGGGGAGCTGTTTTTT; CDR3: CSASPPENTGELFF
size: few; D: .; J: TRBJ2-7; V: TRBV7-2; DNA: TGTGCCAGCAGCTTAGCCCCAGACAGCAACGAGCAGTACTTC; CDR3: CASSLAPDSNEQYF
size: .; D: .; J: TRBJ2-1; V: TRBV20-1; DNA: TGCAGTGCTAGAGATCTTAGAGTTCCGGGCCATGAGCAGTTCTTC; CDR3: CSARDLRVPGHEQFF
size: few; D: .; J: TRBJ2-7; V: TRBV7-9; DNA: TGTGCCAGCAGCTTAGCGCCGGCGAACTACGAGCAGTACTTC; CDR3: CASSLAPANYEQYF
size: .; D: .; J: TRBJ1-3; V: TRBV12-3/TRBV12-4; DNA: TGTGCCAGCAGTTTAACAGGCAGAGACGGAAACACCATATATTTT; CDR3: CASSLTGRDGNTIYF
size: .; D: TRBD1; J: TRBJ1-2; V: TRBV12-3/TRBV12-4; DNA: TGTGCCAGCAGTACGGACAGGGTTTCTGGCTACACCTTC; CDR3: CASSTDRVSGYTF
size: few; D: .; J: TRBJ2-5; V: TRBV7-8; DNA: TGTGCCAGCAGCTTGTACAGGGACCGGGAGACCCAGTACTTC; CDR3: CASSLYRDRETQYF
size: .; D: .; J: TRBJ1-4; V: TRBV20-1; DNA: TGCAGTGCTAGAGATCTCGGGGAAAAACTGTTTTTT; CDR3: CSARDLGEKLFF
size: .; D: TRBD2; J: TRBJ2-5; V: TRBV20-1; DNA: TGCAGTGCAAAAAACGGACTAGCGGGACCAGTGACCCAGTACTTC; CDR3: CSAKNGLAGPVTQYF
size: .; D: .; J: TRBJ2-1; V: TRBV11-3; DNA: TGTGCCAGCAGCTTCGAAGGGCAGGATGAGCAGTTCTTC; CDR3: CASSFEGQDEQFF
size: once; D: .; J: TRBJ2-6; V: TRBV12-3/TRBV12-4; DNA: TGTGCCAGCAGTTTTTTTTTACAGGCTGATTGGGGGGCCAACGTCCTGACTTTC; CDR3: CASSFFLQADWGANVLTF
size: .; D: .; J: TRBJ2-5; V: TRBV12-3/TRBV12-4; DNA: TGTGCCAGCAGAAAAACTGGGAACCAAGAGACCCAGTACTTC; CDR3: CASRKTGNQETQYF
size: few; D: .; J: TRBJ2-7; V: TRBV27; DNA: TGTGCCAGCAGTTTAATAGGGGTTGGTTACGAGCAGTACTTC; CDR3: CASSLIGVGYEQYF
size: few; D: .; J: TRBJ2-3; V: TRBV4-1; DNA: TGCGCCAGCAGCCAAGTTTGGCGGAAGTATGGAGATACGCAGTATTTT; CDR3: CASSQVWRKYGDTQYF
size: .; D: .; J: TRBJ1-4; V: TRBV4-1; DNA: TGCGCCAGCAGCCAAGATAACAGGCGGGAAAAACTGTTTTTT; CDR3: CASSQDNRREKLFF
size: few; D: .; J: TRBJ1-3; V: TRBV9; DNA: TGTGCCAGCAGCGTAGGACCCCCCGCTAAGGACACCATATATTTT; CDR3: CASSVGPPAKDTIYF
size: few; D: .; J: TRBJ1-3; V: TRBV6-6; DNA: TGTGCCAGTTTGCGGGGATCTGGAAACACCATATATTTT; CDR3: CASLRGSGNTIYF
size: few; D: .; J: TRBJ2-4; V: TRBV11-2; DNA: TGTGCCAGCAGCCTCGGGGAGGAGATTCAGTACTTC; CDR3: CASSLGEEIQYF
size: many; D: TRBD2; J: TRBJ2-5; V: TRBV12-3/TRBV12-4; DNA: TGTGCCAGCAGTTATACTAGCGGGATTGGAGAGACCCAGTACTTC; CDR3: CASSYTSGIGETQYF
size: few; D: TRBD2; J: TRBJ2-3; V: TRBV7-2; DNA: TGTGCCAGCAGCTCCCGAGGGGAGGGCCCGGTAGATACGCAGTATTTT; CDR3: CASSSRGEGPVDTQYF
size: .; D: .; J: TRBJ2-3; V: TRBV5-1; DNA: TGCGCCAGCAGCTTGGCACCAGCCACAGGTACGCAGTATTTT; CDR3: CASSLAPATGTQYF
size: few; D: .; J: TRBJ2-1; V: TRBV19; DNA: TGTGCCAGCAACGGTCTCCTGGGGAATGAGCAGTTCTTC; CDR3: CASNGLLGNEQFF
size: .; D: .; J: TRBJ2-7; V: TRBV28; DNA: TGTGCCAGCTACACACCCTACGAGCAGTACTTC; CDR3: CASYTPYEQYF
size: few; D: TRBD1; J: TRBJ1-2; V: TRBV5-1; DNA: TGCGCCAGCAGCGTGGACAGGGGGTACGATGGCTACACCTTC; CDR3: CASSVDRGYDGYTF
size: few; D: TRBD2; J: TRBJ2-1; V: TRBV20-1; DNA: TGCAGTGCTAGATCTTCGCGACGGGGGGGATTCCTGGGGAATGAGCAGTTCTTC; CDR3: CSARSSRRGGFLGNEQFF
size: .; D: .; J: TRBJ2-6; V: TRBV7-2; DNA: TGTGCCAGCAGCTTCGCCCGGGACAAAGGTGGGGCCAACGTCCTGACTTTC; CDR3: CASSFARDKGGANVLTF
size: .; D: TRBD1; J: TRBJ2-3; V: TRBV4-1; DNA: TGCGCCAGCAGCCGCACTTCGGCTTTGACAGGGCCAGATACGCAGTATTTT; CDR3: CASSRTSALTGPDTQYF
size: .; D: TRBD1; J: TRBJ2-7; V: TRBV20-1; DNA: TGCAGTGCTCCGGACAGGGGGAAAGGCGAGCAGTACTTC; CDR3: CSAPDRGKGEQYF
size: few; D: TRBD2; J: TRBJ2-5; V: TRBV12-3/TRBV12-4; DNA: TGTGCCAGCAGTCCTTGGGGGACTAGTCAAGAGACCCAGTACTTC; CDR3: CASSPWGTSQETQYF
size: .; D: .; J: TRBJ1-1; V: TRBV6-1; DNA: TGTGCCACCAAAGACAGGCAGAACACTGAAGCTTTCTTT; CDR3: CATKDRQNTEAFF
size: few; D: .; J: TRBJ2-7; V: TRBV12-3/TRBV12-4; DNA: TGTGCCAGCAGTTTAATCACAGGGACGGGGGAGCAGTACTTC; CDR3: CASSLITGTGEQYF
size: few; D: TRBD2; J: TRBJ2-1; V: TRBV5-1; DNA: TGCGCCAGCAGACCCGGGACTAGCGGGAGGGCGGAGTTCTTC; CDR3: CASRPGTSGRAEFF
size: .; D: .; J: TRBJ2-1; V: TRBV15; DNA: TGTGCCACCAGCAGAGATATGGATGGACCCTCAGGACGGCAGTTCTTC; CDR3: CATSRDMDGPSGRQFF
size: .; D: .; J: TRBJ2-7; V: TRBV6-1; DNA: TGTGCCAGCAGGAGAAGCGGATCGAGGTGGACCTACGAGCAGTACTTC; CDR3: CASRRSGSRWTYEQYF
size: few; D: TRBD1; J: TRBJ1-1; V: TRBV6-1; DNA: TGTGCCAGCATCAGGGACAGGGTGGCTGAAGCTTTCTTT; CDR3: CASIRDRVAEAFF